This TCR beta chain originates from a study of blood T cells in healthy people across ages. V was trimmed by 8 bases and J by 7 bases, leaving 5 bases between them. The CDR3 has 10 residues. CDR1 and CDR2 from the germline V gene are ENHRY and SYGVKD. A sample-barcoded 5' primer and a J-beta primer mix were used in a second PCR of roughly 7 to 12 cycles. From the 5' RACE reads, TCRdb called clonotypes with MiXCR, one entry per CDR3 protein. This table has around 1,800,000 distinct CDR3 sequences, about 39% appearing once. This rearrangement joins TRBV10-3 to TRBJ2-2; unclear D gene. This sequence originates from a human donor in good health. The sequenced sample consisted of blood. The CDR3 protein is CAILNGELFF. Here the CDR3 DNA reads TGTGCCATCCTGAACGGGGAGCTGTTTTTT.